This TCR beta chain was profiled in a study of T cells in Graves' hyperthyroidism and ophthalmopathy (dated by TCRdb to the late 2010s). For the wider study: Peripheral blood was collected at initial diagnosis, before any treatment. After blood sampling, hyperthyroidism patients were treated with methimazole at a starting dose of 30 mg daily, and ophthalmopathy patients were treated with high-dose intravenous methylprednisolone. Thyroid tissue and blood T-cell repertoires from six Graves' hyperthyroidism patients were also compared in the study. To identify TCR V-J signatures that set the groups apart, the researchers used a discovery cohort of approximately 98 patients, made up of some 41 with Graves' ophthalmopathy and some 56 with stable Graves' hyperthyroidism. Prospective prediction of ophthalmopathy was tested in an independent validation cohort consisting of roughly 20 hyperthyroidism patients and around 16 patients who later progressed to ophthalmopathy. The 100 or so discovery patients were divided at random into training and test sets in a 7:3 ratio. According to the paper, TCR Vbeta CDR3 sequencing was carried out on approximately 140 peripheral blood samples, which came from more than 40 ophthalmopathy, 80 or so hyperthyroidism and around 17 progressor patients.

The TCR beta CDR3 regions were amplified from RNA transcripts. A first-round RT-PCR of the TCR CDR3 used the HTBI primer set with the Qiagen OneStep RT-PCR kit. Libraries were constructed in a second round of multiplex PCR, after which size selection and purification were carried out. Libraries were sequenced paired-end with 100 bp reads on an Illumina HiSeq2000. Processing in the source paper ran as follows. SOAPnuke was used to process the raw data, with reads discarded if the reads contained adapters or uncalled bases, had a mean Phred below 15, or lacked an exact constant-primer or identifier match. COPE v1.2.5 was used to merge the high-quality paired reads, and each unique nucleotide sequence was defined as a clonotype. Clonotypes were aligned to IMGT TRBV, TRBD and TRBJ reference segments using MiTCR v1.1. The analysis was restricted to V-J combinations with a frequency above 0.0001, which together covered about 99% of the repertoires. A TCS score was defined as the ratio of F50 (clonal expansion) to E x V (chaos), with BLOSUM62-based TCRdist applied between CDR3 peptides within each V-J. Welch's t-statistics and random forest reduced roughly 540 V-J features to 10 to 15, which were used in a naive Bayes classifier (R e1071). TCRdb cleaned the public reads at Q25 with fastp, built clones with MiXCR and kept in-frame beta chains. Rows are combined by CDR3 protein, so each entry shows the most common genes and DNA. In this record, the V and J calls reflect TCRdb's handling and not the investigators' own analysis. The sample table lists about 360,000 distinct CDR3 sequences, roughly 12% of them with a count of one. Around 20% of the sample rests with the top ten.

The CDR3 has 11 amino acids, counting the end cysteine and phenylalanine. The sequence is cut down to CDR3 DNA, 33 bases in frame from base 1. The germline V gene provides CDR1 MDHEN and CDR2 SYDVKM. Trimming takes 6 bases from V and 6 bases from J, and the germline ends sit 9 bases apart. Hyperthyroidism patients were newly diagnosed, with disease duration under 2 months, and aged 18 to 65 years. Any patient with an uncontrolled infection, another autoimmune disease, pregnancy or lactation was excluded. Diagnoses were based on clinical symptoms, serum thyroxine and TRAb, thyroid ultrasound and orbital computed tomography. Blood from progressor patients was collected at the time of first diagnosis with hyperthyroidism, before any ophthalmopathy symptoms had appeared. PBMCs were separated from roughly 9.3 ml of fresh peripheral blood using Ficoll-Paque density gradient centrifugation. Patients classed as progressors first received a Graves' hyperthyroidism diagnosis and then went on to develop ophthalmopathy during follow-up. Trizol reagent was used to extract total RNA, and RNA quality was then checked on an Agilent 2100 Bioanalyzer.

General findings and caveats noted by the study authors: During validation, the model predicted progression to ophthalmopathy a median of around 6 months ahead of onset, with almost 71% sensitivity and less than 85% specificity. A 13 V-J signature model separated ophthalmopathy from stable hyperthyroidism, with approximately 86% sensitivity and roughly 82% specificity in cross-validation and 80%/75% in testing. No statistical method was used to fix the sample size in advance, and group allocation was not hidden from the investigators. Most expanded thyroid clonotypes (frequency above 0.001) were also found in blood, which suggests that blood repertoires may mirror thyroid immune responses.

This clonotype has ten or more counts. It lacks a known antigen. Base quality data are lacking; no much larger clone is found one base away. This receptor was taken from a man in his thirties or forties with Graves' hyperthyroidism that later progressed to Graves' ophthalmopathy. The chain joins TRBV28 to TRBJ2-7; no D gene can be assigned with confidence. Sequenced: blood. The CDR3 region reads CASSLSREQYF. Read as DNA, the sequence is TGTGCCAGCAGCTTGAGTCGCGAGCAGTACTTC. Reference TRBV28 and TRBJ2-7 proteins supply the regions before and after the CDR3; the full variable domain is: DVKVTQSSRYLVKRTGEKVFLECVQDMDHENMFWYRQDPGLGLRLIYFSYDVKMKEKGDIPEGYSVSREKKERFSLILESASTNQTSMYLCASSLSREQYFGPGTRLTVT.